Shown below are 16 T cell receptor beta chains from a single sample sequenced in a study of T cell responses to AZD1222 COVID-19 vaccine. TCRdb's copy holds only in-frame clones and misses some; the assay was immunoSEQ multiplex PCR. The sample records about 180,000 clones, about 90% being singletons. The sample here was peripheral blood, taken 28 days after the second AZD1222 dose. The receptors originated from an adult who received the AZD1222 COVID-19 vaccine.

This clone was counted once. This chain joins TRBV28 and TRBJ2-1; tentative D call: TRBD2 (6 bases). V gave up 6 bases and J gave up 10 bases, with 22 bases separating them. CDR1 and CDR2 (germline): MDHEN, SYDVKM. The CDR3 runs 15 residues. This chain's CDR3 is CASSLRGSRGGEQFF. The CDR3 region has the DNA TGTGCCAGCAGCCTAAGGGGAAGCCGGGGAGGAGAGCAGTTCTTC.

CDR3 in amino acids: CASSQGGQGAKGYTF. The CDR3 coding sequence is TGCGCCAGCAGCCAAGGCGGTCAGGGGGCGAAGGGCTACACCTTC. The rearrangement joins TRBV4-1 to TRBJ1-2, with TRBD1 matching over 8 bases. CDR3 length: 15 amino acids. Looked up from germline, CDR1 is MGHRA and CDR2 is YSYEKL. The V gene end was trimmed by 1 base and the J gene end by 8 bases; junction bases not matched to a gene: 9.

The V gene is TRBV18, the J gene TRBJ2-7; 10 positions match TRBD1. Germline CDR1 is KGHSH and CDR2 is LQKENI. The CDR3 runs 15 residues. V was clipped by 8 bases and J by 4 bases; unmatched bases: 11. The CDR3 nucleotides read TGTGCCAGCAGCATCTCGACAGGGGGCTTATACGAGCAGTACTTC. This encodes CASSISTGGLYEQYF.

This chain links TRBV28 with TRBJ1-5, with 9 bases lining up with TRBD1. With 8 bases clipped from V and 5 bases from J, the junction kept 4 bases outside the gene matches. The CDR3 runs 13 residues. The germline V gene has CDR1 MDHEN and CDR2 SYDVKM. CDR3 nucleotide sequence: TGTGCCAGCTCGGACAGGGGCGATCAGCCCCAGCATTTT. Translating it yields CASSDRGDQPQHF.

The rearrangement joins TRBV5-1 to TRBJ2-3; possibly TRBD2 for D (5 bases). The CDR3 length is 13 residues. V was trimmed by 9 bases and J by 3 bases, leaving 14 bases between them. From germline, CDR1 is SGHRS and CDR2 YFSETQ. The CDR3 region is CATNRGWTDTQYF. In DNA, the CDR3 is TGCGCCACCAACAGAGGGTGGACAGATACGCAGTATTTT. Together with reference TRBV5-1 and TRBJ2-3, the CDR3 gives the full variable domain: KAGVTQTPRYLIKTRGQQVTLSCSPISGHRSVSWYQQTPGQGLQFLFEYFSETQRNKGNFPGRFSGRQFSNSRSEMNVSTLELGDSALYLCATNRGWTDTQYFGPGTRLTVL.

This rearrangement joins TRBV19 to TRBJ2-2; tentatively, D is TRBD2 (6 bases). Trimming left V 3 bases short and J 2 bases short, with 10 bases between. Germline V gene lookup returns CDR1 LNHDA and CDR2 SQIVND (reference sequence). CDR3 length: 15 residues. CDR3 nucleotides: TGTGCCAGTAGTATTCTAGCGAGCAACACCGGGGAGCTGTTTTTT. It specifies CASSILASNTGELFF. The variable domain in full, completed from reference TRBV19 and TRBJ2-2, reads DGGITQSPKYLFRKEGQNVTLSCEQNLNHDAMYWYRQDPGQGLRLIYYSQIVNDFQKGDIAEGYSVSREKKESFPLTVTSAQKNPTAFYLCASSILASNTGELFFGEGSRLTVL.

This clone has only one observation. The V and J genes are TRBV18 and TRBJ2-3; D possibly corresponds to TRBD2 (7 bases). The CDR3 is made up of 16 amino acids. V lost 5 bases to trimming and J lost 2 bases, with 17 bases between them. The germline V gene encodes CDR1 KGHSH and CDR2 LQKENI. DNA for the CDR3: TGTGCCAGCTCATTTGGCGGGGCGGGGGCCACAGATACGCAGTATTTT. Its protein product is CASSFGGAGATDTQYF. The whole variable domain, filled in from reference TRBV18 and TRBJ2-3, reads NAGVMQNPRHLVRRRGQEARLRCSPMKGHSHVYWYRQLPEEGLKFMVYLQKENIIDESGMPKERFSAEFPKEGPSILRIQQVVRGDSAAYFCASSFGGAGATDTQYFGPGTRLTVL.

V and J are TRBV14 and TRBJ2-1; the match to TRBD2 covers 11 bases. Trimming at V came to 4 bases and at J to 7 bases, leaving 3 bases not matched to a gene. This CDR3 has 14 amino acids. Germline CDR1 is SGHDN and CDR2 is FVKESK. The CDR3 here is CASSPTSGGNEQFF. The CDR3 region has the DNA TGTGCCAGCAGCCCAACTAGCGGGGGAAATGAGCAGTTCTTC.

Points on this clone: Other DNA sequences in the same sample also yield this CDR3. V is TRBV18 and J is TRBJ2-7; 10 bases map to TRBD1. CDR1 is KGHSH and CDR2 is LQKENI in the germline V gene. The CDR3 spans 14 residues. The trim removed 3 bases at V and 2 bases at J, leaving 1 base unmatched. The DNA of the CDR3 is TGTGCCAGCTCACCGGGACAGGGGCCCTACGAGCAGTACTTC. Protein: CASSPGQGPYEQYF.

On this clone: Germline and junction disagree at one end, which may indicate a read error. J is TRBJ2-3 and V is TRBV6-1, with 10 bases fitting TRBD2. Germline V gives CDR1 MNHNS, CDR2 SASEGT. CDR3 size: 15 residues. CDR3 nucleotide sequence: TGTGCCAGCAGGGAAGCGGGGGGGCCAACAGATACGCAGTATTTT. Translated, it gives CASREAGGPTDTQYF.

V is TRBV10-3 and J is TRBJ2-1, with D possibly matching TRBD1 (5 bases). V was shortened by 0 bases and J by 3 bases, with 9 bases between the two germline ends. This CDR3 spans 15 amino acids. Germline CDR1 ENHRY, CDR2 SYGVKD. The CDR3 DNA reads as TGTGCCATCAGTGAGTCGCAGGGAAGCTACAATGAGCAGTTCTTC. Translation gives CAISESQGSYNEQFF.

The rearrangement links TRBV13 to TRBJ2-2, with D tentatively TRBD2 (6 bases). Germline lookup yields CDR1 PRHDT and CDR2 FYEKMQ (reference sequence). With 5 bases removed from V and 5 bases from J, the gap between germline ends came to 9 bases. This CDR3 has 13 residues. The CDR3: CASSIRGTGELFF. The CDR3 DNA follows: TGTGCCAGCAGCATACGGGGGACCGGGGAGCTGTTTTTT.

The rearrangement uses TRBV7-9 and TRBJ2-7; 7 bases are shared with TRBD2. CDR3 length: 13 residues. The V gene's germline CDR1 is SEHNR and CDR2 FQNEAQ (reference sequence). The CDR3 nucleotides are TGTGCTTCGGGGAGGGTGGGCGCCTACGAGCAGTACTTC. It yields the protein CASGRVGAYEQYF.

This clone was recorded once. The genes are TRBV9 and TRBJ1-2; no definite D call. Trimming cost V 0 bases and J 0 bases, with 9 bases left between them. CDR1 and CDR2 from the germline V gene are SGDLS and YYNGEE. The CDR3 loop spans 15 amino acids. Here the CDR3 reads CASSVDGGANYGYTF. The CDR3 DNA reads as TGTGCCAGCAGCGTAGACGGAGGAGCTAACTATGGCTACACCTTC.

The chain uses TRBV28 and TRBJ1-3; 7 bases line up with TRBD1. Unmatched junction bases numbered 6, after V lost 4 bases and J lost 0 bases. The CDR3 has 16 residues. Germline CDR1 and CDR2: MDHEN and SYDVKM. CDR3 DNA sequence: TGTGCCAGCAGTTCGGGACAGCTTCGCTCTGGAAACACCATATATTTT. Its translation: CASSSGQLRSGNTIYF.

This clone occurred once. The chain joins TRBV5-4 to TRBJ1-5, with D unclear. The germline V and J ends were trimmed by 0 bases and 2 bases, with 9 bases remaining between them. The germline V gene encodes CDR1 SGHNT and CDR2 YYREEE (reference sequence). The CDR3 spans 15 residues. The CDR3 bases are TGTGCCAGCAGCTTGGACGGTAATGGCAATCAGCCCCAGCATTTT. Encoded protein: CASSLDGNGNQPQHF.